This T cell receptor (beta chain) was profiled in a study of graft-versus-host responses after intestinal transplantation. Turning to the study itself: Transplantation in recipients was multivisceral, liver-intestinal, or isolated intestinal. Recipients uniformly received anti-thymocyte globulin induction, followed by tacrolimus and steroids for three to four years. Study observations and caveats: Recipient bone marrow held GvH clones, some seen earlier in ileum or blood. With peak circulating GvH clone levels came an association with early post-transplant HvG declines.

On this clone: Its antigen is as yet unknown.

Sequencing used immunoSEQ multiplex PCR; TCRdb keeps in-frame clones, though not all of them. The table lists about 99,000 clones, roughly 87% of them singletons, with approximately 1% in the top ten. CDR1 is SGDLS and CDR2 is YYNGEE in the germline V gene. The V gene end was trimmed by 1 base and the J gene end by 0 bases; junction bases not matched to a gene: 1. This CDR3 comprises 15 residues. V gene TRBV9 combines with J gene TRBJ2-5; 9 bases are a match to TRBD2. The TCR was taken from a human donor who received an intestinal transplant. Sequencing was performed on unstimulated CD4+ T cells sorted from spleen or lymph node cells, taken before intestinal transplant. The CDR3, as DNA: TGTGCCAGCAGCGTATCTAGCGGGAACCAAGAGACCCAGTACTTC. Translation gives CASSVSSGNQETQYF.